This TCR beta chain came from a study of blood T cell repertoires in COVID-19. The overall study: The samples span acute and convalescent COVID-19 from the United States, Italy and Spain. PBMCs, B-cell-depleted T cells, or T cells provided the cDNA or gDNA that made up the material.

Source study methods: Estimates of nucleated cell counts were drawn from the amplification of reference gene primers. The method was immunoSEQ multiplex PCR; TCRdb's version includes in-frame clones alone and lacks a portion of them. That table gives V, J and clone size, and the DNA gave D and trimming. In the table there are about 250,000 clones, 86% of which are singletons. The CDR3 consists of 15 residues. Germline V lookup: CDR1 MNHEY, CDR2 SVGAGI. V lost 6 bases, J lost 2 bases, and 14 bases lay in between. The sequenced material came from peripheral blood. The sequence derives from a woman aged 80 or over with COVID-19, enrolled during active disease. The chain is built from TRBV6-5 and TRBJ1-3; the D gene is possibly TRBD1 (6 bases). The CDR3 sequence is CASRSGDIPGNTIYF. The DNA of the CDR3 is TGTGCCAGCAGGAGTGGGGACATCCCTGGAAACACCATATATTTT.